A single sample gave rise to the 8 T cell receptor beta chains below, sequenced in a study of blood T cells in healthy people across ages. The authors ran a second PCR of 7 to 11 cycles using a sample-barcoded 5' primer and a J-beta primer mix. TCRdb fed the 5' RACE reads into MiXCR, producing one record per CDR3 protein. This sample has fewer than 800,000 distinct CDR3 sequences, with around a fifth found just once. Source material: blood. These receptors came from a man aged 65-85 years in good health.

The chain has TRBV7-2 and TRBJ1-4; D might be TRBD1 (6 bases). Trimming took 2 bases from V and 6 from J, leaving 13 bases between them. Germline V gives CDR1 SGHTA, CDR2 FQGNSA. CDR3 length: 15 amino acids. The CDR3 DNA is TGTGCCAGCAGCTTACAAACAGGGATCGATGAAAAACTGTTTTTT. Protein: CASSLQTGIDEKLFF.

The V call is TRBV5-1, the J call TRBJ2-5; TRBD2 agrees at 7 bases. CDR1 and CDR2 from the germline V gene are SGHRS and YFSETQ. V was pared by 4 bases and J by 5 bases, with 14 bases of the junction left unmatched. The CDR3 contains 16 residues. The CDR3 region has the DNA TGCGCCAGCAGCCCAACAACAGCGGGATCGCTGGAGACCCAGTACTTC. This sequence encodes CASSPTTAGSLETQYF.

This clonotype has a handful of counts. The chain has TRBV5-1 and TRBJ2-5; TRBD1 matches at 7 bases. Germline loops: CDR1 SGHRS, CDR2 YFSETQ. The V gene end was trimmed by 2 bases and the J gene end by 4 bases; junction bases not matched to a gene: 8. This CDR3 region has 15 residues. The CDR3, as DNA: TGCGCCAGCAGCTTTTCCTCGACAGGGCTAGAGACCCAGTACTTC. Translation gives CASSFSSTGLETQYF. Based on the CDR3 plus reference TRBV5-1 and TRBJ2-5, the full variable domain is KAGVTQTPRYLIKTRGQQVTLSCSPISGHRSVSWYQQTPGQGLQFLFEYFSETQRNKGNFPGRFSGRQFSNSRSEMNVSTLELGDSALYLCASSFSSTGLETQYFGPGTRLLVL.

In its sample, this clonotype was seen a few times. J is TRBJ2-6 and V is TRBV9, with a tentative D call TRBD2 (6 bases). This CDR3 contains 20 residues. Trimming cost V 1 base and J 1 base, with 21 bases left between them. The germline CDR1 and CDR2 sequences are SGDLS and YYNGEE. The CDR3 reads CASSVTPGGMVGSGANVLTF. CDR3 DNA: TGTGCCAGCAGCGTAACCCCTGGCGGGATGGTGGGATCTGGGGCCAACGTCCTGACTTTC.

The chain joins TRBV27 to TRBJ2-1, with D unclear. V was pared by 3 bases and J by 6 bases, with 15 bases between. Germline CDR1 is MNHEY and CDR2 is SMNVEV (reference sequence). The CDR3 extends over 15 amino acids. CDR3 residues: CASSFSRRWGNEQFF. The CDR3 region has the DNA TGTGCCAGCAGTTTTAGCAGGAGATGGGGCAATGAGCAGTTCTTC.

This clonotype turned up a few times. The gene calls are TRBV4-1 and TRBJ2-2; TRBD1 agrees at 9 bases. The CDR3 extends over 15 amino acids. CDR1 MGHRA and CDR2 YSYEKL come from the germline V gene. V was pared by 4 bases and J by 7 bases, with 7 bases of the junction left unmatched. The CDR3 DNA follows: TGCGCCAGCAGCCCGCGGACAGGGGCGAACGGGGAGCTGTTTTTT. Its translation: CASSPRTGANGELFF.

V usage is TRBV20-1 and J usage is TRBJ2-1; D might be TRBD1 (6 bases). CDR1 is DFQATT and CDR2 is SNEGSKA in the germline V gene (reference sequence). V dropped 1 base and J dropped 6 bases, with 16 bases sitting between them. The CDR3 sequence is 15 residues long. CDR3 DNA sequence: TGCAGTGCTAGAGGGTGGGGGCTCGGCACCAATGAGCAGTTCTTC. Translating it yields CSARGWGLGTNEQFF.

The sample holds many counts of this clonotype. The chain carries TRBV4-1 and TRBJ1-4, with D uncertain. In germline, CDR1 is MGHRA, CDR2 YSYEKL. The CDR3 spans 16 residues. Deletions cut 1 base from V and 8 bases from J, with 17 bases between. The DNA for the CDR3 is TGCGCCAGCAGCCAAGTCCCGGGCCCGGAGGAGGAAAAACTGTTTTTT. Translated, it gives CASSQVPGPEEEKLFF.